This T cell receptor (beta chain) was found in a study of shared clonotypes between healthy human individuals. The CDR3 length is 13 residues. V shed 4 bases and J shed 1 base, with 9 bases lying between them. In germline, CDR1 is SGDLS, CDR2 YYNGEE. About this clone: Other DNA sequences in the sample encode the same CDR3.

As processed by the authors: From ImmunoSEQ came sequences covering only the junction and carrying no quality scores, so filtering differed. The repertoire was sequenced with immunoSEQ multiplex PCR; TCRdb's copy has only in-frame clones and lacks some. V, J and clone size are those of that table, while D and trimming were read from the DNA. The table lists 600,000 or so clones, 98% of them singletons. The naive CD8 subset, CD45RO-negative cells positively selected for CCR7, excluded terminally differentiated effector memory CD45RA+ cells. Sequencing input: naive CD8+ T cells sorted from blood. This sequence originates from a young man in good health. This chain links TRBV9 with TRBJ2-7; TRBD1 might be the D (6 bases). CDR3 region: CASSLGQSYEQYF. CDR3 nucleotides: TGTGCCAGCAGCTTAGGACAGTCCTACGAGCAGTACTTC.